The 11 T cell receptor beta chains below were found in one sample sequenced in a study of cytomegalovirus exposure and HLA in healthy donors. 13 Jbeta primers and 60 Vbeta primers were used for the PCR. The table came from immunoSEQ multiplex PCR; TCRdb's copy has only in-frame clones and leaves some out. The table has 86,000 or so clones, around 79% seen once. Specimen: PBMCs. The receptors shown here come from a woman between 35 and 50 years old in good health and CMV-seropositive.

This clone has only one observation. The chain links TRBV27 to TRBJ1-2; 11 bases match TRBD1. V lost 6 bases and J lost 6; bases outside the gene matches: 6. The length of the CDR3 is 14 residues. Germline-derived CDR1 and CDR2 are MNHEY and SMNVEV (reference sequence). The CDR3 DNA sequence: TGTGCCAGCAGCGGGACAGGGGGTCTGGATGGCTACACCTTC. It encodes CASSGTGGLDGYTF.

The chain links TRBV5-4 to TRBJ2-7; TRBD1 agrees at 9 bases. CDR3 length: 15 residues. V trimming: 2 bases; J trimming: 3 bases; junction bases outside the gene matches: 6. Germline V gene data show CDR1 as SGHNT and CDR2 as YYREEE (reference sequence). CDR3 loop: CASSFRGTGFYEQYF. The DNA for the CDR3 is TGTGCCAGCAGCTTTAGAGGGACAGGGTTCTACGAGCAGTACTTC.

This clone was observed a few times. V is TRBV5-6 and J is TRBJ1-1; D ambiguous. CDR1 SGHDT and CDR2 YYEEEE come from the germline V gene. With 1 base removed from V and 6 bases from J, the gap between germline ends came to 10 bases. The CDR3 sequence is 13 residues long. CDR3 residues: CASSLFSGAEAFF. CDR3 DNA: TGTGCCAGCAGCTTGTTTTCGGGAGCTGAAGCTTTCTTT.

This chain uses TRBV7-9 with TRBJ2-5; no reliable D call. The germline V and J ends were trimmed by 5 bases and 4 bases, with 20 bases remaining between them. Germline loops: CDR1 SEHNR, CDR2 FQNEAQ (reference sequence). The CDR3 loop spans 16 amino acids. The CDR3 DNA reads as TGTGCCAGCAGCCTCCCCTGGGCGAACCAAGGAGAGACCCAGTACTTC. Protein sequence: CASSLPWANQGETQYF.

The chain links TRBV14 to TRBJ2-5, with D maybe TRBD2 (6 bases). This CDR3 is 14 amino acids long. Germline V gene data show CDR1 as SGHDN and CDR2 as FVKESK. Trimming took 0 bases from V and 7 from J, leaving 12 bases between them. In nucleotides, the CDR3 is TGTGCCAGCAGCCAAGATATGGGACTCCGGACCCAGTACTTC. It is translated as CASSQDMGLRTQYF.

The chain uses TRBV9 and TRBJ2-1; 10 nucleotides match TRBD2. V shed 0 bases and J 4 bases; nucleotides not matched to a gene: 4. CDR1 and CDR2 (germline): SGDLS, YYNGEE. This CDR3 is 16 amino acids long. CDR3 in DNA: TGTGCCAGCAGCGTAGAACTAGCGGGGATGTACAATGAGCAGTTCTTC. This gives the protein CASSVELAGMYNEQFF.

This clone was counted between two and nine times. The junction differs from germline at one of its ends, possibly a read error. DNA for the CDR3: TGTGCTAGCAGCGCCGGGACTAGCACAGATACGCAGTATTTT. Translation: CASSAGTSTDTQYF. The gene calls are TRBV7-7 and TRBJ2-3; D is possibly TRBD2 (6 bases). The length of the CDR3 is 14 residues. Germline CDR1 and CDR2: SSHAT and FNYEAQ (reference sequence).

This chain connects TRBV19 to TRBJ1-1, with 7 bases aligning to TRBD1. The CDR3 length is 12 residues. The V and J ends lost 10 bases and 13 bases, in that order; junction bases with no gene match: 15. Germline V lookup: CDR1 LNHDA, CDR2 SQIVND (reference sequence). The CDR3, as DNA: TGTGCCATACAACAGGGGCCGAACGGTTTTTTCTTT. Translated: CAIQQGPNGFFF. The variable domain in full, completed from reference TRBV19 and TRBJ1-1, reads DGGITQSPKYLFRKEGQNVTLSCEQNLNHDAMYWYRQDPGQGLRLIYYSQIVNDFQKGDIAEGYSVSREKKESFPLTVTSAQKNPTAFYLCAIQQGPNGFFFGQGTRLTVV.

The chain has TRBV5-6 and TRBJ2-1; TRBD2 is a possible D gene (5 bases). Trimming shortened V by 6 bases and J by 2 bases, and 18 bases separated the two germline ends. Germline values: CDR1 SGHDT, CDR2 YYEEEE. The length of the CDR3 is 16 residues. The CDR3 protein is CASTRGTRVPYNEQFF. For the CDR3, the DNA is TGTGCCAGCACCCGAGGCACGCGGGTCCCCTACAATGAGCAGTTCTTC.

The V and J genes are TRBV5-6 and TRBJ1-5, with a possible D match to TRBD1 (5 bases). The V gene lost 4 bases and the J gene lost 1 base, with 15 bases spanning the gap. CDR1 is SGHDT and CDR2 is YYEEEE in the germline V gene. CDR3 length: 16 residues. CDR3 loop: CASSPAGGLSNQPQHF. The CDR3 bases are TGTGCCAGCAGCCCCGCGGGGGGTTTAAGCAATCAGCCCCAGCATTTT.

The chain links TRBV27 to TRBJ2-7; TRBD2 might be the D (6 bases). Deletions cut 5 bases from V and 2 bases from J, with 13 bases between. The germline V gene has CDR1 MNHEY and CDR2 SMNVEV (reference sequence). The length of the CDR3 is 14 residues. CDR3 residues: CASSTRDSAYEQYF. The CDR3 DNA reads as TGTGCCAGCAGTACCCGGGACTCGGCCTACGAGCAGTACTTC.